A single sample gave rise to the 17 T cell receptor beta chains below, sequenced in a study of CD8 T cells in ankylosing spondylitis. Via MiXCR, TCRdb re-called the 5' RACE reads, giving one row per CDR3 protein. The sample yields a few hundred thousand distinct CDR3 sequences, about 17% seen once. No antigen has been assigned to these receptors. Study-wide results and caveats: Within ankylosing spondylitis blood, a TCR beta motif made up of seven to nine highly homologous variants appeared to be characteristic.

The sequenced sample was blood, either unsorted or a sorted T cell fraction (not recorded which). The receptors come from a male donor with ankylosing spondylitis.

The chain uses TRBV5-1 and TRBJ2-7; 11 bases are a match to TRBD2. J was trimmed by 3 bases and V by 4 bases; bases with no gene match: 6. Germline V gene sequence: CDR1 SGHRS, CDR2 YFSETQ. This CDR3 has 15 residues. CDR3 in amino acids: CASSAPTSGIYEQYF. CDR3 DNA: TGCGCCAGCAGCGCTCCGACTAGCGGGATCTACGAGCAGTACTTC.

There are a few counts of this clonotype. J is TRBJ2-3 and V is TRBV20-1; TRBD1 aligns across 7 bases. CDR3 length: 16 amino acids. Germline V gene lookup returns CDR1 DFQATT and CDR2 SNEGSKA (reference sequence). V lost 0 bases to trimming and J lost 2 bases; unmatched junction nucleotides: 8. The CDR3 here is CSARELGQGDTDTQYF. In DNA, the CDR3 is TGCAGTGCTAGAGAATTGGGGCAGGGGGACACAGATACGCAGTATTTT.

This clonotype was seen a few times. The J gene is TRBJ2-2, the V gene TRBV7-7; D gene ambiguous. Germline V gene lookup returns CDR1 SSHAT and CDR2 FNYEAQ (reference sequence). The ends were cut back, 6 bases at V and 6 bases at J, with 11 bases in the middle. CDR3 size: 13 residues. This CDR3 is CASRATAAGELFF. CDR3 bases: TGTGCCAGCAGGGCGACGGCTGCCGGGGAGCTGTTTTTT.

The rearrangement joins TRBV7-8 to TRBJ2-2; perhaps TRBD2 as D (5 bases). The CDR3 extends over 15 amino acids. The germline V gene has CDR1 SGHVS and CDR2 FQNEAQ. The V gene lost 2 bases and the J gene lost 8 bases, with 15 bases spanning the gap. This CDR3 is CASSLWPRGGGELFF. The CDR3 bases are TGTGCCAGCAGCTTATGGCCCCGGGGTGGGGGGGAGCTGTTTTTT. Supplemented by reference TRBV7-8 and TRBJ2-2, the full variable domain reads GAGVSQSPRYKVAKRGQDVALRCDPISGHVSLFWYQQALGQGPEFLTYFQNEAQLDKSGLPSDRFFAERPEGSVSTLKIQRTQQEDSAVYLCASSLWPRGGGELFFGEGSRLTVL.

The gene calls are TRBV12-5 and TRBJ2-5, with 7 bases lining up with TRBD1. Unmatched junction bases numbered 3, after V lost 1 base and J lost 1 base. This CDR3 spans 15 amino acids. Germline V gene lookup returns CDR1 LGHNT and CDR2 FRNRAP. CDR3 bases: TGTGCTAGTGGTTTGGGACAGGGTTGCCAAGAGACCCAGTACTTC. Its protein is CASGLGQGCQETQYF.

The sample holds many counts of this clonotype. The V and J genes are TRBV4-3 and TRBJ2-1; D remains ambiguous. Germline V gene data show CDR1 as LGHNA and CDR2 as YSLEER. V lost 1 base to trimming and J lost 12 bases, with 10 bases between them. The CDR3 contains 12 residues. The CDR3 sequence: CASSQGALVQFF. CDR3 sequence (DNA): TGCGCCAGCAGCCAAGGAGCTTTAGTGCAGTTCTTC.

Only a few counts were recorded for this clonotype. The rearrangement joins TRBV20-1 to TRBJ2-7; 12 bases line up with TRBD2. Losses at the gene ends were 4 bases for V and 3 bases for J; bases not matched to a gene: 4. This CDR3 is built from 14 residues. Germline CDR1 DFQATT, CDR2 SNEGSKA (reference sequence). CDR3 in DNA: TGCAGTGCTACTAGCGGGGGGGTTTTCTACGAGCAGTACTTC. It encodes CSATSGGVFYEQYF.

The chain has TRBV5-5 and TRBJ2-5; D is unresolved. The CDR3 sequence is 14 residues long. Germline V gene sequence: CDR1 SGHKS, CDR2 YYEKEE (reference sequence). V was pared by 2 bases and J by 2 bases, with 10 bases between. CDR3 in amino acids: CASSFGPGQETQYF. Here the CDR3 DNA reads TGTGCCAGCAGCTTTGGTCCCGGGCAAGAGACCCAGTACTTC.

A few counts support this clonotype. The chain has TRBV27 and TRBJ2-7; 9 bases match TRBD1. The J segment lost 2 bases and the V segment lost 5 bases, leaving 7 bases of the junction unmatched. Germline loops: CDR1 MNHEY, CDR2 SMNVEV (reference sequence). This CDR3 comprises 15 residues. The CDR3 DNA reads as TGTGCCAGCAGTGGGGAGGACAGGGGCCCCTACGAGCAGTACTTC. Translating it yields CASSGEDRGPYEQYF.

This clonotype was recorded a few times. This chain uses TRBV4-1 with TRBJ2-7; 7 positions match TRBD1. Per the germline V gene, CDR1 is MGHRA and CDR2 is YSYEKL. The CDR3 runs to 15 residues. Trimming took 4 bases from V and 3 from J; bases not matched to a gene: 9. CDR3 in amino acids: CASSPSTGPGYEQYF. The CDR3 region has the DNA TGCGCCAGCAGCCCATCGACAGGGCCCGGCTACGAGCAGTACTTC.

V gene TRBV5-1 combines with J gene TRBJ2-7, with 9 bases that match TRBD1. Germline trimming cut 5 bases from V and 4 bases from J; bases unmatched to any gene: 10. This CDR3 region has 15 residues. From germline, CDR1 is SGHRS and CDR2 YFSETQ. Here the CDR3 reads CASRPYGTGFYEQYF. The CDR3 region has the DNA TGCGCCAGCAGACCATACGGGACAGGGTTTTACGAGCAGTACTTC.

The rearrangement links TRBV15 to TRBJ1-1, with D possibly matching TRBD1 (5 bases). The CDR3 covers 13 residues. The germline V gene has CDR1 LNHNV and CDR2 YYDKDF (reference sequence). The ends were cut back, 2 bases at V and 4 bases at J, with 8 bases in the middle. The chain's CDR3 is CATSRNQGTEAFF. CDR3 in DNA: TGTGCCACCAGCAGAAACCAGGGCACTGAAGCTTTCTTT.

This clonotype was counted at least ten times. The rearrangement links TRBV7-9 to TRBJ2-7; 8 bases match TRBD1. This CDR3 contains 14 residues. V shed 5 bases and J 2 bases; nucleotides not matched to a gene: 5. Germline CDR1 and CDR2: SEHNR and FQNEAQ (reference sequence). CDR3: CASSQGQGAYEQYF. CDR3 sequence (DNA): TGTGCCAGCAGCCAAGGACAGGGTGCCTACGAGCAGTACTTC.

This clonotype was seen repeatedly, ten times or more. The genes are TRBV12-3 or TRBV12-4 and TRBJ1-1; D ambiguous. The CDR3 runs to 11 residues. With 6 bases removed from V and 11 bases from J, the gap between germline ends came to 13 bases. The CDR3 is CASSPSLGAFF. In DNA form, the CDR3 reads TGTGCCAGCAGCCCATCCCTGGGGGCTTTCTTT.

V gene TRBV12-3 or TRBV12-4 combines with J gene TRBJ2-3; no clear D. This CDR3 region has 14 residues. Trimming took off 4 bases at V and 3 bases at J, with 11 bases between the two ends. The DNA for the CDR3 is TGTGCCAGCAGTTCGGCCCCCCTTACAGATACGCAGTATTTT. It translates to CASSSAPLTDTQYF.

This clonotype has more than one count but fewer than ten. This chain uses TRBV2 with TRBJ1-2, with D possibly being TRBD1 (5 bases). The CDR3 sequence is 13 residues long. CDR1 and CDR2 from the germline V gene are SNHLY and FYNNEI. For the CDR3, the DNA is TGTGCGACCCGGGACGGATCTAACTATGGCTACACCTTC. As protein: CATRDGSNYGYTF.

This clonotype was counted at least ten times. V usage is TRBV4-3 and J usage is TRBJ2-3; no clear D. The CDR3 runs 16 residues. Between the trimmed V and J ends, which lost 1 base and 0 bases, there was a span of 11 bases. Germline CDR1 reads LGHNA; CDR2 reads YSLEER. The CDR3 protein is CASSQAGLTSTDTQYF. Written as DNA, the CDR3 is TGCGCCAGCAGCCAAGCGGGCCTGACTAGCACAGATACGCAGTATTTT.